Listed below are T cell receptor beta chains from one sample, sequenced in a study of graft-versus-host responses after intestinal transplantation. TCRdb's table, derived via immunoSEQ multiplex PCR, lists solely in-frame clones and lacks some. The data contain around 84,000 clones, 75% to 90% of them singletons. No antigen is known for these receptors. The source material was unstimulated CD8+ T cells sorted from spleen or lymph node cells, sampled before intestinal transplant. Receptors were obtained from a human donor who received an intestinal transplant. Each CDR3 is given with its conserved first and last residue. The D gene is left open where the match is weak. Clone size appears in some rows only: once, few, many, or a class for an expanded clone.

cdr3_length: 14; v_call: TRBV10-2; clone_size: .; j_call: TRBJ2-7; d_call: .; cdr3_aa: CASSEWQGSYEQYF; cdr3_nt: TGCGCCAGCAGTGAATGGCAGGGGAGCTACGAGCAGTACTTC
cdr3_length: 20; v_call: TRBV5-1; clone_size: .; j_call: TRBJ2-4; d_call: TRBD1; cdr3_aa: CASSLAQQSAYRGSENIQYF; cdr3_nt: TGCGCCAGCAGCTTGGCCCAGCAGTCGGCTTACAGGGGAAGCGAAAACATTCAGTACTTC
cdr3_length: 14; v_call: TRBV9; clone_size: .; j_call: TRBJ2-1; d_call: .; cdr3_aa: CASSVRGEYNEQFF; cdr3_nt: TGTGCCAGCAGCGTAAGGGGGGAGTACAATGAGCAGTTCTTC
cdr3_length: 15; v_call: TRBV6-5; clone_size: .; j_call: TRBJ2-7; d_call: .; cdr3_aa: CASSYGGGTLYEQYF; cdr3_nt: TGTGCCAGCAGTTACGGGGGCGGGACCCTCTACGAGCAGTACTTC
cdr3_length: 13; v_call: TRBV7-2; clone_size: .; j_call: TRBJ1-2; d_call: .; cdr3_aa: CASSTIQGDGYTF; cdr3_nt: TGTGCCAGCAGTACTATCCAAGGGGATGGCTACACCTTC
cdr3_length: 15; v_call: TRBV19; clone_size: .; j_call: TRBJ2-1; d_call: TRBD2; cdr3_aa: CASSIAGGSYNEQFF; cdr3_nt: TGTGCCAGTAGTATAGCGGGGGGGTCCTACAATGAGCAGTTCTTC
cdr3_length: 15; v_call: TRBV6-5; clone_size: .; j_call: TRBJ2-3; d_call: .; cdr3_aa: CASSYAGRERDTQYF; cdr3_nt: TGTGCCAGCAGTTACGCCGGCCGGGAGAGAGATACGCAGTATTTT
cdr3_length: 15; v_call: TRBV27; clone_size: .; j_call: TRBJ2-1; d_call: TRBD1; cdr3_aa: CASSTPGQGINEQFF; cdr3_nt: TGTGCCAGCAGTACGCCGGGACAGGGTATCAATGAGCAGTTCTTC
cdr3_length: 13; v_call: TRBV10-3; clone_size: once; j_call: TRBJ2-1; d_call: .; cdr3_aa: CAISEASYNEQFF; cdr3_nt: TGTGCCATCAGTGAGGCTAGCTACAATGAGCAGTTCTTC
cdr3_length: 16; v_call: TRBV2; clone_size: .; j_call: TRBJ1-2; d_call: TRBD1; cdr3_aa: CASSGTGGVANYGYTF; cdr3_nt: TGTGCCAGCAGCGGGACAGGGGGCGTCGCTAACTATGGCTACACCTTC
cdr3_length: 15; v_call: TRBV27; clone_size: .; j_call: TRBJ2-7; d_call: .; cdr3_aa: CASSLGRGSAYEQYF; cdr3_nt: TGTGCCAGCAGTTTAGGGAGGGGGTCCGCCTACGAGCAGTACTTC
cdr3_length: 13; v_call: TRBV5-4; clone_size: .; j_call: TRBJ1-1; d_call: .; cdr3_aa: CASSRPGGTEAFF; cdr3_nt: TGTGCCAGCAGTCGCCCGGGGGGCACTGAAGCTTTCTTT
cdr3_length: 13; v_call: TRBV27; clone_size: .; j_call: TRBJ2-3; d_call: .; cdr3_aa: CASSLLAADTQYF; cdr3_nt: TGTGCCAGCAGTTTATTAGCAGCAGATACGCAGTATTTT
cdr3_length: 13; v_call: TRBV9; clone_size: few; j_call: TRBJ1-2; d_call: .; cdr3_aa: CASSVEANYGYTF; cdr3_nt: TGTGCCAGCAGCGTAGAGGCGAACTATGGCTACACCTTC
cdr3_length: 14; v_call: TRBV27; clone_size: .; j_call: TRBJ1-1; d_call: .; cdr3_aa: CASSGTGRGTEAFF; cdr3_nt: TGTGCCAGCAGTGGCACAGGGCGGGGCACTGAAGCTTTCTTT
cdr3_length: 15; v_call: TRBV10-2; clone_size: .; j_call: TRBJ2-7; d_call: .; cdr3_aa: CASSESKSSYYEQYF; cdr3_nt: TGCGCCAGCAGTGAGTCGAAGTCTTCCTACTACGAGCAGTACTTC
cdr3_length: 15; v_call: TRBV6-1; clone_size: .; j_call: TRBJ2-7; d_call: TRBD1; cdr3_aa: CASSPGTVQTYEQYF; cdr3_nt: TGTGCCAGCAGTCCCGGGACAGTGCAAACCTACGAGCAGTACTTC
cdr3_length: 16; v_call: TRBV4-3; clone_size: .; j_call: TRBJ2-1; d_call: .; cdr3_aa: CASSQVKEMSYNEQFF; cdr3_nt: TGCGCCAGCAGCCAAGTCAAGGAGATGAGCTACAATGAGCAGTTCTTC
cdr3_length: 15; v_call: TRBV13; clone_size: .; j_call: TRBJ1-1; d_call: .; cdr3_aa: CASILAGAGNTEAFF; cdr3_nt: TGTGCCAGCATCCTAGCGGGGGCAGGGAACACTGAAGCTTTCTTT
cdr3_length: 18; v_call: TRBV9; clone_size: few; j_call: TRBJ2-3; d_call: TRBD2; cdr3_aa: CASSAGLAGGLDTDTQYF; cdr3_nt: TGTGCCAGCAGCGCGGGACTAGCGGGGGGGTTGGACACAGATACGCAGTATTTT
cdr3_length: 11; v_call: TRBV4-1; clone_size: .; j_call: TRBJ1-2; d_call: .; cdr3_aa: CASSRWGGYTF; cdr3_nt: TGCGCCAGCAGCCGGTGGGGGGGCTACACCTTC
cdr3_length: 17; v_call: TRBV5-5; clone_size: few; j_call: TRBJ1-6; d_call: TRBD1; cdr3_aa: CASSSRQGASYNSPLHF; cdr3_nt: TGTGCCAGCAGCTCTCGACAGGGGGCATCGTATAATTCACCCCTCCACTTT
cdr3_length: 15; v_call: TRBV15; clone_size: .; j_call: TRBJ2-1; d_call: TRBD1; cdr3_aa: CATSRGQGFYNEQFF; cdr3_nt: TGTGCCACCAGCAGAGGACAGGGGTTCTACAATGAGCAGTTCTTC
cdr3_length: 15; v_call: TRBV9; clone_size: .; j_call: TRBJ1-4; d_call: TRBD1; cdr3_aa: CASSVGTGEDEKLFF; cdr3_nt: TGTGCCAGCAGCGTCGGGACAGGGGAAGATGAAAAACTGTTTTTT
cdr3_length: 14; v_call: TRBV2; clone_size: few; j_call: TRBJ2-2; d_call: .; cdr3_aa: CASGTGWSTGELFF; cdr3_nt: TGTGCCAGCGGGACGGGCTGGAGCACAGGGGAGCTGTTTTTT
cdr3_length: 14; v_call: TRBV2; clone_size: .; j_call: TRBJ1-2; d_call: .; cdr3_aa: CASSHRRRVYGYTF; cdr3_nt: TGTGCCAGCAGCCACAGGAGGCGCGTCTATGGCTACACCTTC
cdr3_length: 14; v_call: TRBV7-8; clone_size: .; j_call: TRBJ2-7; d_call: TRBD1; cdr3_aa: CASTHDRAYYEQYF; cdr3_nt: TGTGCCAGCACCCACGACAGGGCCTACTACGAGCAGTACTTC
cdr3_length: 15; v_call: TRBV4-1; clone_size: .; j_call: TRBJ1-1; d_call: .; cdr3_aa: CASSQDQAENTEAFF; cdr3_nt: TGCGCCAGCAGCCAAGATCAGGCCGAGAACACTGAAGCTTTCTTT
cdr3_length: 12; v_call: TRBV29-1; clone_size: .; j_call: TRBJ1-1; d_call: .; cdr3_aa: CSVQLGDTEAFF; cdr3_nt: TGCAGCGTCCAATTGGGTGACACTGAAGCTTTCTTT
cdr3_length: 11; v_call: TRBV6-5; clone_size: .; j_call: TRBJ1-5; d_call: .; cdr3_aa: CASSENQPQHF; cdr3_nt: TGTGCCAGCAGTGAGAATCAGCCCCAGCATTTT
cdr3_length: 17; v_call: TRBV27; clone_size: .; j_call: TRBJ2-3; d_call: TRBD2; cdr3_aa: CASSLYPSGESTDTQYF; cdr3_nt: TGTGCCAGCAGTTTATACCCTAGCGGGGAAAGCACAGATACGCAGTATTTT
cdr3_length: 14; v_call: TRBV9; clone_size: .; j_call: TRBJ2-7; d_call: .; cdr3_aa: CASSGRRNSYEQYF; cdr3_nt: TGTGCCAGCAGCGGACGCAGGAACTCCTACGAGCAGTACTTC
cdr3_length: 15; v_call: TRBV5-1; clone_size: .; j_call: TRBJ2-1; d_call: .; cdr3_aa: CASSLGRAHYNEQFF; cdr3_nt: TGCGCCAGCAGCTTGGGAAGGGCCCACTACAATGAGCAGTTCTTC
cdr3_length: 14; v_call: TRBV13; clone_size: .; j_call: TRBJ2-1; d_call: TRBD1; cdr3_aa: CASSPNRGDNEQFF; cdr3_nt: TGTGCCAGCAGCCCTAACAGGGGAGACAATGAGCAGTTCTTC
cdr3_length: 13; v_call: TRBV5-5; clone_size: few; j_call: TRBJ1-1; d_call: .; cdr3_aa: CASSFGATPEAFF; cdr3_nt: TGTGCCAGCAGCTTCGGGGCGACGCCTGAAGCTTTCTTT